The clone carrying this T cell receptor (beta chain) has more than one count but fewer than ten. Antigen specificity is unknown. TCR alpha and beta CDR3 regions were amplified from RNA using iRepertoire nested multiplex PCR. TCRdb processed the multiplex PCR reads anew with MiXCR; each CDR3 protein has one entry. The table lists 300,000 to 450,000 distinct CDR3 sequences, 41% of them singletons. This sample is part of a study of glioma-infiltrating T cells. Study-wide findings and caveats: Patients with low tissue-blood divergence carried a signature set of shared blood CDR3 motifs.

V shed 0 bases and J shed 4 bases, with 11 bases lying between them. The length of the CDR3 is 15 residues. Germline loops: CDR1 LGHNA, CDR2 YNFKEQ. Specimen: glioma tissue, nonneoplastic brain tissue, or PBMCs (not recorded which). This rearrangement joins TRBV4-2 to TRBJ2-3, with no clear D. The receptor's source is a human donor with low-grade glioma or glioblastoma, undergoing nonglioma brain surgery, or in good health (not recorded which). The CDR3, as DNA: TGTGCCAGCAGCCAAGATAGGCTAGTCTCAGATACGCAGTATTTT. Translation gives CASSQDRLVSDTQYF.